This T cell receptor beta chain was recorded in a study of blood T cell repertoires in COVID-19. The data were produced by immunoSEQ multiplex PCR, yet TCRdb's version contains in-frame clones alone and is incomplete. The sample has 310,000 or so clones; about nine tenths are singletons. There are 11 residues in the CDR3. Looked up from germline, CDR1 is ENHRY and CDR2 is SYGVKD. The V end lost 4 bases, the J end lost 6 bases, and 6 bases lay between the germline ends. This TCR was recovered from a woman aged 25 to 39 with COVID-19, enrolled during active disease. The rearrangement links TRBV10-3 to TRBJ1-2, with D possibly TRBD1 on 6 matching bases. Material: peripheral blood. CDR3 DNA: TGTGCCATCAGTGCAGGGGATGGCTACACCTTC. It codes for CAISAGDGYTF.